The present T cell receptor (beta chain) was sequenced within a study of identical twins. Each CDR3 protein gets one entry after TCRdb re-called the 5' RACE reads with MiXCR. The sample comprises about 520,000 distinct CDR3 sequences, 20% to 25% of which are singletons, and around 1% rests with the top ten. CDR3 length equals 19 residues. Germline loops: CDR1 MGHDK, CDR2 SYGVNS. With 6 bases clipped from V and 0 bases from J, the junction kept 17 bases outside the gene matches. This clonotype was observed a handful of times. These sequences were also reported in another study, on T cells expressing NK-cell markers. As reported in that work: Once again these clonotypes came out on top in the CD3+CD56-NKG2C+ fraction of a few donors.

The TCR originated in a woman under 30 in good health. The V call is TRBV25-1, the J call TRBJ2-1, with 7 bases identical to TRBD2. The sample comprised CD4+ T cells sorted from blood. CDR3 nucleotides: TGTGCCAGCAGCTCACTACCCTCGGGGGGATCGAGCTCCTACAATGAGCAGTTCTTC. Its protein product is CASSSLPSGGSSSYNEQFF. Variable domain in full (rest from reference TRBV25-1 and TRBJ2-1): EADIYQTPRYLVIGTGKKITLECSQTMGHDKMYWYQQDPGMELHLIHYSYGVNSTEKGDLSSESTVSRIRTEHFPLTLESARPSHTSQYLCASSSLPSGGSSSYNEQFFGPGTRLTVL.